This TCR beta chain was found in a study of cytomegalovirus exposure and HLA in healthy donors. The overall study: Earlier, approximately 110 million unique TCR beta sequences were recovered from roughly 170 million T cells by an analysis. Findings and limits, study-wide: Fewer N-insertions than the approximately 700-donor mean were reportedly shown by an Asian-associated ancestry cluster in a later analysis. Reported findings show TCR beta sequences accurately forecast HLA-A and HLA-B alleles in most subjects. The study flagged fewer than 200 TCR beta chains as cytomegalovirus-associated.

The CDR3 sequence is 15 residues long. J was trimmed by 1 base and V by 2 bases; bases with no gene match: 3. Germline CDR1 reads SGHNT; CDR2 reads YENEEA. With regard to this clone: As yet, its antigen is unknown.

PCR amplification relied on 60 Vbeta primers (plus 13 Jbeta primers). Clones were read by immunoSEQ multiplex PCR, and TCRdb kept only the in-frame ones, dropping some. The clone table shows tens of thousands of clones, with the ten largest holding about 4%. This TCR derives from a female donor in good health and CMV-seropositive. The chain carries TRBV11-3 and TRBJ2-5; 8 nucleotides match TRBD2. The sequenced sample was PBMCs. Written as DNA, the CDR3 is TGTGCCAGCAGCTTACTGAGCGGGGGCCAAGAGACCCAGTACTTC. It specifies CASSLLSGGQETQYF.